The sequence of this TCR beta chain was determined in a study of T cell changes during pregnancy in multiple sclerosis. The table came from immunoSEQ multiplex PCR; TCRdb's copy has only in-frame clones and leaves some out. The sample holds 60,000 or so clones, 85% to 95% seen once. From germline, CDR1 is SGHTS and CDR2 YDEGEE. CDR3 length equals 16 residues. The trim removed 5 bases at V and 3 bases at J, leaving 10 bases unmatched. The source was CD4+ T cells from peripheral blood mononuclear cells, collected before pregnancy. The chain has TRBV5-8 and TRBJ2-4, with TRBD2 identical over 8 bases. The receptor's source is a female donor with multiple sclerosis, enrolled in a pregnancy study. The CDR3 DNA sequence: TGTGCCAGCAGGGTTGAGGGCAGCGGGAGCAAAAACATTCAGTACTTC. Its protein product is CASRVEGSGSKNIQYF.